These 27 T cell receptor beta chains were all obtained from the same sample, sequenced in a study of identifying expanded T cells in peripheral blood. Generated by immunoSEQ multiplex PCR, the TCRdb table keeps only in-frame clones and is missing some. The data show some 90,000 clones, with roughly 91% seen just once and 15% to 20% held by the top ten. Sequenced material: blood. The origin of the receptors is a person aged 18 to 75 in good health.

The V and J genes are TRBV7-2 and TRBJ2-2, with 10 bases aligning to TRBD1. The CDR3 has 16 residues. From germline, CDR1 is SGHTA and CDR2 FQGNSA. Trimming took 2 bases from V and 6 from J; bases not matched to a gene: 6. The CDR3 nucleotides are TGTGCCAGCAGCTTACGTGGGACAGGGGAGGCCGGGGAGCTGTTTTTT. Translated: CASSLRGTGEAGELFF.

The CDR3 here is CASSFGPGQEYYEQYF. In DNA form, the CDR3 reads TGTGCCAGCAGCTTTGGACCGGGACAGGAGTACTACGAGCAGTACTTC. The chain couples TRBV5-4 to TRBJ2-7, with 8 bases identical to TRBD1. With V trimmed by 2 bases and J by 3 bases, 10 bases remained unmatched. The germline V gene encodes CDR1 SGHNT and CDR2 YYREEE (reference sequence). The CDR3 consists of 16 residues.

About this clone: One end of the junction fails to match germline, which may point to a read error. The CDR3 bases are TGTGCCGGGAGGGGGAACTATGGCTACACCTTC. It codes for CAGRGNYGYTF. J is TRBJ1-2 and V is TRBV30; D might be TRBD1 (6 bases). In germline, CDR1 is GTSNPN, CDR2 SVGIG (reference sequence). CDR3 length: 11 residues.

This chain uses TRBV10-1 with TRBJ2-2, with D perhaps matching TRBD1 (5 bases). This CDR3 region has 16 residues. Trimming pared 4 bases from V and 2 bases from J, leaving 14 bases between. Looked up from germline, CDR1 is WNHNN and CDR2 is SYGVQD (reference sequence). The CDR3 coding sequence is TGCGCCAGCAGTGTGTCAACAGGCGACAACACCGGGGAGCTGTTTTTT. It translates to CASSVSTGDNTGELFF.

The rearrangement joins TRBV10-3 to TRBJ1-3; unclear D gene. The CDR3 runs 15 residues. Germline CDR1 and CDR2: ENHRY and SYGVKD. The V end was cut by 5 bases, the J end by 0 bases, with 11 bases between. The CDR3 nucleotides read TGTGCCATCAGTCAGATCATAAGCTCTGGAAACACCATATATTTT. Encoded protein: CAISQIISSGNTIYF.

The chain joins TRBV7-9 to TRBJ1-1, with D unresolved. CDR1 SEHNR and CDR2 FQNEAQ come from the germline V gene (reference sequence). Trimming shortened V by 4 bases and J by 6 bases, and 9 bases separated the two germline ends. CDR3 length equals 12 residues. Here the CDR3 DNA reads TGTGCCAGCAGCTCCAGCTTCTCTGAAGCTTTCTTT. This sequence encodes CASSSSFSEAFF.

V is TRBV10-3 and J is TRBJ2-5; 8 nucleotides line up with TRBD1. V lost 4 bases, J lost 1 base, and 8 bases stayed unmatched. This CDR3 comprises 16 residues. CDR1 and CDR2 (germline): ENHRY, SYGVKD. The CDR3 DNA follows: TGTGCCATCAGTGTGGCGGCAGGGGGCCTCCAAGAGACCCAGTACTTC. Its translation: CAISVAAGGLQETQYF.

This chain links TRBV6-5 with TRBJ2-7, with D possibly being TRBD1 or TRBD2 (5 bases each). Germline CDR1 MNHEY, CDR2 SVGAGI. V dropped 5 bases and J dropped 3 bases, with 14 bases sitting between them. The CDR3 extends over 14 amino acids. Here the CDR3 reads CASSPGTAGYEQYF. CDR3 DNA sequence: TGTGCCAGCAGTCCCGGGACGGCGGGCTACGAGCAGTACTTC.

This sequence joins TRBV7-7 and TRBJ2-1, with 8 bases matching TRBD2. Per the germline V gene, CDR1 is SSHAT and CDR2 is FNYEAQ (reference sequence). The CDR3 totals 14 residues. The trim removed 5 bases at V and 15 bases at J, leaving 15 bases unmatched. CDR3 loop: CASSPTTTGTRWFF. The CDR3 region has the DNA TGTGCCAGCAGCCCCACCACGACCGGGACTAGATGGTTCTTC.

This chain joins TRBV7-2 and TRBJ1-2, with D perhaps TRBD1 (5 bases). From germline, CDR1 is SGHTA and CDR2 FQGNSA. This CDR3 has 16 residues. V lost 0 bases and J lost 2, with 13 bases in between. As DNA, the CDR3 is TGTGCCAGCAGCTTAGCTTTTACAGGCCTAAACTATGGCTACACCTTC. This encodes CASSLAFTGLNYGYTF.

The rearrangement links TRBV2 to TRBJ2-7, with 10 bases identical to TRBD2. Trimming took 4 bases from V and 2 from J; bases not matched to a gene: 2. The length of the CDR3 is 14 residues. In germline, CDR1 is SNHLY, CDR2 FYNNEI. In DNA form, the CDR3 reads TGTGCCAGCAGTGGGACTAGCGGCCCCTACGAGCAGTACTTC. Translation gives CASSGTSGPYEQYF. Complete variable domain (other parts from reference TRBV2 and TRBJ2-7): EPEVTQTPSHQVTQMGQEVILRCVPISNHLYFYWYRQILGQKVEFLVSFYNNEISEKSEIFDDQFSVERPDGSNFTLKIRSTKLEDSAMYFCASSGTSGPYEQYFGPGTRLTVT.

V gene TRBV2 combines with J gene TRBJ2-2; 7 bases agree with TRBD1. This CDR3 is 14 amino acids long. Germline loops: CDR1 SNHLY, CDR2 FYNNEI. After removal of 8 bases from V and 1 base from J, the junction contained 4 bases not matched to a gene. The CDR3 sequence: CASEGGGNTGELFF. CDR3 nucleotides: TGTGCCAGCGAAGGGGGCGGGAACACCGGGGAGCTGTTTTTT.

This clone was picked up one time. This chain uses TRBV6-4 with TRBJ2-1, with TRBD2 matching over 10 bases. The CDR3 has 15 residues. Germline CDR1 is MRHNA and CDR2 is SNTAGT. V gave up 3 bases and J gave up 3 bases; unmatched junction bases: 2. As DNA, the CDR3 is TGTGCCAGCAGTGATCCTAGCGGGGGCTACAATGAGCAGTTCTTC. This gives the protein CASSDPSGGYNEQFF.

The chain is built from TRBV6-6 and TRBJ2-3; weak D call: TRBD2 (5 bases). Trimming took 3 bases from V and 6 from J, leaving 13 bases between them. The CDR3 loop spans 14 amino acids. CDR1 and CDR2 from the germline V gene are MNHNY and SVGAGI (reference sequence). The CDR3 DNA is TGTGCCAGCAGTTATCGCGACCCGGGGGATACGCAGTATTTT. It codes for CASSYRDPGDTQYF.

The chain joins TRBV23-1 to TRBJ2-5; 9 nucleotides line up with TRBD1. TRBV23-1 is treated as an ORF (open reading frame) with a function not yet certain. The CDR3 contains 19 residues. V lost 0 bases to trimming and J lost 0 bases; unmatched junction nucleotides: 11. CDR3 protein: CASSQSSRRDRVYQETQYF. As DNA, the CDR3 is TGCGCCAGCAGTCAATCTTCTCGTAGGGACAGGGTGTACCAAGAGACCCAGTACTTC.

J is TRBJ1-6 and V is TRBV6-1; D gene unclear. In germline, CDR1 is MNHNS, CDR2 SASEGT. The V gene lost 4 bases and the J gene lost 0 bases, with 10 bases spanning the gap. The CDR3 spans 16 residues. The CDR3 bases are TGTGCCAGCAGTGGAAGACTCGACTCCTATAATTCACCCCTCCACTTT. Translating gives CASSGRLDSYNSPLHF.

The chain joins TRBV28 to TRBJ2-7, with 7 bases lining up with TRBD1. CDR3 size: 14 residues. The junction had 2 bases not matched to a gene; V was cut back by 2 bases and J by 1 base. Germline-derived CDR1 and CDR2 are MDHEN and SYDVKM. CDR3 sequence: CASSLRDRSYEQYF. The CDR3 DNA reads TGTGCCAGCAGTTTAAGGGACAGATCCTACGAGCAGTACTTC. Variable domain in full (rest from reference TRBV28 and TRBJ2-7): DVKVTQSSRYLVKRTGEKVFLECVQDMDHENMFWYRQDPGLGLRLIYFSYDVKMKEKGDIPEGYSVSREKKERFSLILESASTNQTSMYLCASSLRDRSYEQYFGPGTRLTVT.

The J gene is TRBJ1-3, the V gene TRBV18; D remains unclear. The CDR3 spans 16 residues. CDR1 KGHSH and CDR2 LQKENI come from the germline V gene. Trimming took 3 bases from V and 0 from J, leaving 12 bases between them. CDR3 in amino acids: CASSPAALNSGNTIYF. The CDR3 nucleotides read TGTGCCAGCTCACCGGCCGCTTTAAACTCTGGAAACACCATATATTTT. Together with reference TRBV18 and TRBJ1-3, the CDR3 gives the full variable domain: NAGVMQNPRHLVRRRGQEARLRCSPMKGHSHVYWYRQLPEEGLKFMVYLQKENIIDESGMPKERFSAEFPKEGPSILRIQQVVRGDSAAYFCASSPAALNSGNTIYFGEGSWLTVV.

The CDR3 DNA is TGTGCTAGTGGGAATCAGGACAGGAATGAGCAGTTCTTC. Translated: CASGNQDRNEQFF. V is TRBV12-5 and J is TRBJ2-1; 7 bases line up with TRBD1. The CDR3 has 13 amino acids. J lost 7 bases, V lost 6 bases, and 6 bases had no gene match. Germline V CDR1 and CDR2: LGHNT, FRNRAP.

V usage is TRBV30 and J usage is TRBJ2-3; D gene unclear. This CDR3 has 14 amino acids. V gave up 0 bases and J gave up 3 bases, with 10 bases separating them. Germline values: CDR1 GTSNPN, CDR2 SVGIG (reference sequence). The CDR3 loop reads CAWSVLVETDTQYF. DNA of the CDR3: TGTGCCTGGAGTGTATTAGTCGAGACAGATACGCAGTATTTT.

The rearrangement links TRBV5-1 to TRBJ2-3; TRBD2 might be the D (6 bases). V lost 10 bases and J lost 5, with 20 bases in between. The germline V gene has CDR1 SGHRS and CDR2 YFSETQ. This CDR3 comprises 14 residues. The chain's CDR3 is CACTEGLSGDTQYF. CDR3 coding DNA: TGCGCCTGCACCGAGGGACTCTCGGGAGATACGCAGTATTTT.

V is TRBV7-8 and J is TRBJ2-7, with 8 bases fitting TRBD2. Germline V gene sequence: CDR1 SGHVS, CDR2 FQNEAQ. V lost 1 base to trimming and J lost 5 bases; unmatched junction nucleotides: 4. The CDR3 is 14 residues long. The chain's CDR3 is CASSLVAGLNEQYF. The CDR3 DNA reads TGTGCCAGCAGCTTAGTAGCGGGGCTAAACGAGCAGTACTTC.

The V call is TRBV5-4, the J call TRBJ2-3; the D gene is possibly TRBD2 (7 bases). The CDR3 has 16 residues. The ends were cut back, 7 bases at V and 3 bases at J, with 21 bases in the middle. Germline-derived CDR1 and CDR2 are SGHNT and YYREEE (reference sequence). Here the CDR3 reads CASRAFGGPRTDTQYF. The CDR3 DNA reads TGTGCCAGCCGCGCATTCGGGGGGCCCAGAACAGATACGCAGTATTTT.

This clone has only one observation. The gene calls are TRBV7-2 and TRBJ1-4, with a tentative D call TRBD1 (6 bases). Germline V gene lookup returns CDR1 SGHTA and CDR2 FQGNSA. The V end lost 5 bases, the J end lost 7 bases, and 8 bases lay between the germline ends. This CDR3 contains 12 residues. Here the CDR3 DNA reads TGTGCCAGCAGCCCACAGGGTGAAAAACTGTTTTTT. This codes for CASSPQGEKLFF.

The rearrangement uses TRBV30 and TRBJ2-7; TRBD1 matches at 8 bases. In germline, CDR1 is GTSNPN, CDR2 SVGIG (reference sequence). The CDR3 runs to 13 residues. V dropped 5 bases and J dropped 6; count of bases not matched to a gene: 9. The CDR3 region is CAWEKDRGLEQYF. The CDR3 bases are TGTGCCTGGGAGAAAGACAGGGGTCTCGAGCAGTACTTC. The complete variable domain, with remaining parts taken from reference TRBV30 and TRBJ2-7, reads SQTIHQWPATLVQPVGSPLSLECTVEGTSNPNLYWYRQAAGRGLQLLFYSVGIGQISSEVPQNLSASRPQDRQFILSSKKLLLSDSGFYLCAWEKDRGLEQYFGPGTRLTVT.

The gene calls are TRBV15 and TRBJ2-4; D is possibly TRBD1 or TRBD2 (5 bases each). Germline CDR1 reads LNHNV; CDR2 reads YYDKDF (reference sequence). This CDR3 comprises 18 residues. Trimming took 6 bases from V and 3 from J, leaving 24 bases between them. The CDR3 DNA is TGTGCCACCAGTCCCCGGGCAGGACATAACGAGGGCAAAAACATTCAGTACTTC. Encoded protein: CATSPRAGHNEGKNIQYF.

The V call is TRBV5-1, the J call TRBJ2-6; D remains ambiguous. This CDR3 is 19 amino acids long. The ends were cut back, 1 base at V and 9 bases at J, with 26 bases in the middle. Looked up from germline, CDR1 is SGHRS and CDR2 is YFSETQ. The DNA for the CDR3 is TGCGCCAGCAGCTTGACGCCACGTGGGGTTTCTGGAAGTGGCAACGTCCTGACTTTC. It is translated as CASSLTPRGVSGSGNVLTF.